A selection of T cell receptor beta chains follows, all from one sample in a study of cytomegalovirus exposure and HLA in healthy donors. Repertoires were generated with immunoSEQ multiplex PCR, while TCRdb's copy carries only in-frame clones and drops some. This sample has approximately 180,000 clones, with 70% to 90% found just once. The sequenced sample consisted of PBMCs. Every receptor here comes from a woman in her thirties in good health and CMV-seronegative. The CDR3 runs from the conserved cysteine through the conserved F or W. The D gene is left open where the match is weak. Clone size is stated in some rows and not others, as once, few, many or a class when expanded.

D gene: TRBD1
J gene: TRBJ1-1
clone size: few
V gene: TRBV27
CDR3 protein: CASSLARTGMNTEAFF
CDR3 DNA: TGTGCCAGCAGTTTAGCGAGGACAGGGATGAACACTGAAGCTTTCTTT

D gene: -
J gene: TRBJ2-1
clone size: -
V gene: TRBV25-1
CDR3 protein: CASSEGGSSPAIDEQFF
CDR3 DNA: TGTGCCAGCAGTGAAGGGGGGTCCTCGCCGGCAATCGATGAGCAGTTCTTC

D gene: -
J gene: TRBJ1-1
clone size: -
V gene: TRBV18
CDR3 protein: CASSPPTGSPSEAFF
CDR3 DNA: TGTGCCAGCTCACCACCTACAGGGAGTCCGTCTGAAGCTTTCTTT

D gene: TRBD1
J gene: TRBJ2-3
clone size: -
V gene: TRBV4-3
CDR3 protein: CASSQFRTGGTDTQYF
CDR3 DNA: TGCGCCAGCAGCCAATTCAGGACAGGGGGCACAGATACGCAGTATTTT

D gene: TRBD1
J gene: TRBJ2-3
clone size: -
V gene: TRBV7-2
CDR3 protein: CASSWTGGGVTDTQYF
CDR3 DNA: TGTGCCAGCAGTTGGACAGGGGGAGGAGTCACAGATACGCAGTATTTT

D gene: TRBD1
J gene: TRBJ2-1
clone size: -
V gene: TRBV10-2
CDR3 protein: CASSSTPSGQGGNEQFF
CDR3 DNA: TGCGCCAGCAGCTCAACACCGTCGGGACAGGGGGGGAATGAGCAGTTCTTC

D gene: -
J gene: TRBJ2-1
clone size: -
V gene: TRBV5-1
CDR3 protein: CASSLLTLALAYNEQFF
CDR3 DNA: TGCGCCAGCAGCTTACTTACCTTAGCGTTGGCCTACAATGAGCAGTTCTTC

D gene: -
J gene: TRBJ2-1
clone size: -
V gene: TRBV19
CDR3 protein: CASSHADNEQFF
CDR3 DNA: TGTGCCAGTTCCCACGCGGACAATGAGCAGTTCTTC

D gene: -
J gene: TRBJ2-1
clone size: few
V gene: TRBV7-9
CDR3 protein: CASSLDGENEQFF
CDR3 DNA: TGTGCCAGCAGCCTGGACGGGGAAAATGAGCAGTTCTTC

D gene: -
J gene: TRBJ2-4
clone size: -
V gene: TRBV5-1
CDR3 protein: CASTDFITKNIQYF
CDR3 DNA: TGCGCCAGCACAGATTTTATTACCAAAAACATTCAGTACTTC

D gene: -
J gene: TRBJ1-5
clone size: -
V gene: TRBV21-1
CDR3 protein: CASSKKRGLHQPQHF
CDR3 DNA: TGTGCCAGCAGCAAAAAAAGGGGCCTTCATCAGCCCCAGCATTTT

D gene: TRBD1
J gene: TRBJ2-2
clone size: -
V gene: TRBV6-5
CDR3 protein: CASPGQGATGELFF
CDR3 DNA: TGTGCCAGTCCGGGACAGGGGGCAACCGGGGAGCTGTTTTTT

D gene: TRBD2
J gene: TRBJ2-5
clone size: -
V gene: TRBV5-4
CDR3 protein: CASSLTSGQETQYF
CDR3 DNA: TGTGCCAGCAGCCTGACTAGCGGTCAAGAGACCCAGTACTTC

D gene: -
J gene: TRBJ2-7
clone size: -
V gene: TRBV4-1
CDR3 protein: CASSVRNGVYEQYF
CDR3 DNA: TGCGCCAGCAGCGTCAGAAACGGGGTCTACGAGCAGTACTTC

D gene: TRBD1
J gene: TRBJ1-6
clone size: -
V gene: TRBV11-2
CDR3 protein: CASSFGTGGYNSPLHF
CDR3 DNA: TGTGCCAGCAGCTTCGGGACAGGGGGATATAATTCACCCCTCCACTTT